The next 6 T cell receptor beta chains were all read from a single sample in a study of CD8+ T cells in alopecia areata. The sequencing template was cDNA reverse transcribed from extracted RNA. Using immunoSEQ multiplex PCR, the repertoire was profiled, and TCRdb retains in-frame clones only, with some absent. The data show more than 95,000 clones, with 35% to 40% seen just once and 3.1% held by the top ten. Material: CD4+ T cells sorted from blood. The receptor set was obtained from a human donor with alopecia areata.

This chain joins TRBV4-3 and TRBJ1-5; unclear D gene. In germline, CDR1 is LGHNA, CDR2 YSLEER. The CDR3 spans 15 residues. The ends were cut back, 0 bases at V and 4 bases at J, with 10 bases in the middle. As DNA, the CDR3 is TGCGCCAGCAGCCAAGAGTTTGGTGCAAATCAGCCCCAGCATTTT. It codes for CASSQEFGANQPQHF.

The genes are TRBV18 and TRBJ2-1, with no clear D. CDR1 is KGHSH and CDR2 is LQKENI in the germline V gene. The CDR3 spans 11 residues. The ends were cut back, 3 bases at V and 5 bases at J, with 2 bases in the middle. The CDR3 region has the DNA TGTGCCAGCTCACCCGACAATGAGCAGTTCTTC. Its protein is CASSPDNEQFF.

This chain uses TRBV2 with TRBJ2-7; 7 nucleotides line up with TRBD1. The CDR3 length is 13 residues. Germline-derived CDR1 and CDR2 are SNHLY and FYNNEI. V trimming: 0 bases; J trimming: 12 bases; junction bases outside the gene matches: 8. The CDR3 reads CASSEASDRARYF. The CDR3 DNA is TGTGCCAGCAGTGAAGCAAGTGACAGGGCCAGGTACTTC.

The CDR3 protein is CASSNSVGTGELFF. In DNA form, the CDR3 reads TGCGCCAGCAGCAATAGCGTGGGCACCGGGGAGCTGTTTTTT. The chain uses TRBV4-1 and TRBJ2-2; tentative D call: TRBD2 (5 bases). CDR1 is MGHRA, CDR2 YSYEKL, per germline. Trimming pared 5 bases from V and 4 bases from J, leaving 11 bases between. The CDR3 loop spans 14 amino acids.

The rearrangement links TRBV9 to TRBJ2-7; no clear D. V gave up 0 bases and J gave up 0 bases, with 7 bases separating them. CDR1 is SGDLS, CDR2 YYNGEE, per germline. The CDR3 runs 14 residues. CDR3 amino acids: CASSVDLSSYEQYF. CDR3 in DNA: TGTGCCAGCAGCGTAGATCTGAGCTCCTACGAGCAGTACTTC. Variable domain in full (rest from reference TRBV9 and TRBJ2-7): DSGVTQTPKHLITATGQRVTLRCSPRSGDLSVYWYQQSLDQGLQFLIQYYNGEERAKGNILERFSAQQFPDLHSELNLSSLELGDSALYFCASSVDLSSYEQYFGPGTRLTVT.

The chain carries TRBV7-2 and TRBJ1-3; the D gene is possibly TRBD1 (5 bases). CDR1 is SGHTA and CDR2 is FQGNSA in the germline V gene. Between the trimmed V and J ends, which lost 5 bases and 0 bases, there was a span of 14 bases. This CDR3 has 16 residues. The CDR3, as DNA: TGTGCCAGCAGCCTAGTATCCGGGGGCTCTGGAAACACCATATATTTT. Protein product: CASSLVSGGSGNTIYF. Complete variable domain (other parts from reference TRBV7-2 and TRBJ1-3): GAGVSQSPSNKVTEKGKDVELRCDPISGHTALYWYRQSLGQGLEFLIYFQGNSAPDKSGLPSDRFSAERTGGSVSTLTIQRTQQEDSAVYLCASSLVSGGSGNTIYFGEGSWLTVV.